This T cell receptor (beta chain) came from a study of T cell changes during pregnancy in multiple sclerosis. CDR1 is MNHEY, CDR2 SVGAGI, per germline. The CDR3 extends over 11 amino acids. The ends were cut back, 6 bases at V and 8 bases at J, with 10 bases in the middle. Repertoires were generated with immunoSEQ multiplex PCR, while TCRdb's copy carries only in-frame clones and drops some. Of 55,000 to 80,000 clones in the sample, around 94% were seen once. The receptor was isolated from a female donor with multiple sclerosis, enrolled in a pregnancy study. This chain joins TRBV6-5 and TRBJ1-2, with D possibly being TRBD1 (5 bases). The material was peripheral blood, obtained in the third trimester of pregnancy. CDR3 loop: CASSQGQGYTF. The CDR3 DNA reads as TGTGCCAGCAGCCAGGGTCAGGGCTACACCTTC.